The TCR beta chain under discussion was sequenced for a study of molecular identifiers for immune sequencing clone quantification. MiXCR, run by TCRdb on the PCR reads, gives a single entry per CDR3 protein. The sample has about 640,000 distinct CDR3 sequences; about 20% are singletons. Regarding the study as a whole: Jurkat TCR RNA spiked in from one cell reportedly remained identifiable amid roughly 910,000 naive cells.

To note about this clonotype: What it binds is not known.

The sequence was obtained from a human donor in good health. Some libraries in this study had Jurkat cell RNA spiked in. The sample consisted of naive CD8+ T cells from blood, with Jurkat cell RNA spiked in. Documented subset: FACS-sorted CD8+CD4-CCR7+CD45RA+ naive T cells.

The CDR3 is CASSMGGQPSYEQYF. The CDR3 coding sequence is TGTGCCAGTAGTATGGGGGGACAACCATCCTACGAGCAGTACTTC. The chain carries TRBV19 and TRBJ2-7; either TRBD1 or TRBD2 may fit D (6 bases each). The CDR3 spans 15 residues. V was cut by 3 bases and J by 1 base, with 13 bases left in between. CDR1 LNHDA and CDR2 SQIVND come from the germline V gene (reference sequence).